The clone carrying this TCR beta chain was seen more than once but under ten times. Its antigen remains unknown. 5'RACE, which relied on constant-segment primers, yielded TCR alpha and TCR beta cDNA libraries carrying sample barcodes and UMIs. MiXCR, applied by TCRdb to the 5' RACE reads, yields one record per CDR3 protein. The repertoire has more than 250,000 distinct CDR3 sequences, 15% to 20% of them found once; the top ten carry around a fifth. This entry is derived from a study of T-cell memory formation after mild COVID-19. General study results and limits: Cross-reactive memory apparently joined, as some responding clones appeared in pre-infection memory. Contracting clones, day 15 to 85, had balanced CD4/CD8, and later expanders favored CD4+.

What was sequenced was PBMCs or a T cell subset sorted from them (not recorded which). The origin of this receptor is a man aged 18 to 35 who had mild COVID-19 (a few samples of this study predate the infection). Cell type and time point are not known.

CDR3 nucleotide sequence: TGTGCTAGTGGTATTCACAATGAGCAGTTCTTC. Translated: CASGIHNEQFF. The V and J genes are TRBV12-5 and TRBJ2-1, with unresolved D. This CDR3 comprises 11 residues. The V end was cut by 5 bases, the J end by 5 bases, with 4 bases between. CDR1 LGHNT and CDR2 FRNRAP come from the germline V gene.